This T cell receptor beta chain was observed in a study of cytomegalovirus exposure and HLA in healthy donors. The study, taken as a whole, reports: Later analysis identified several of the most significant clusters that appeared linked to common viral pathogens. V- and J-gene trimming in TCR beta was tied to a missense DCLRE1C variant by an analysis performed later. In presence/absence analyses, roughly uniform sequencing depth across donors was assumed.

The length of the CDR3 is 15 residues. Per the germline V gene, CDR1 is SQVTM and CDR2 is ANQGSEA. The V end lost 4 bases, the J end lost 2 bases, and 15 bases lay between the germline ends. The PCR contained 60 Vbeta and 13 Jbeta primers. Using immunoSEQ multiplex PCR, the repertoire was profiled, and TCRdb retains in-frame clones only, with some absent. The sample carries about 280,000 clones, 70% to 90% recorded once. Comments on this clone: Its target is not known.

Healthy donors of bone marrow made up the group. The TCR originated in a woman aged 18-35 years in good health and CMV-seronegative. Material: PBMCs. V and J are TRBV29-1 and TRBJ1-5, with D maybe TRBD1 (5 bases). CDR3 in DNA: TGCAGCGTTGCTAACAGGTCGTCGGGCAATCAGCCCCAGCATTTT. Protein product: CSVANRSSGNQPQHF.